The rows below give T cell receptor beta chains drawn from one sample of a study of T cells in Graves' hyperthyroidism and ophthalmopathy. TCRdb re-derived calls from the multiplex PCR reads in MiXCR, one entry per CDR3 protein. This sample has around 200,000 distinct CDR3 sequences, with around 18% found just once. The source material was blood. These receptors were taken from a man aged 35-49 years with Graves' hyperthyroidism. Both conserved end residues are trimmed from each CDR3. The D gene is left open where the match is weak.

V	D	J	CDR3
TRBV20-1	-	TRBJ2-7	SARIDAYEQY
TRBV7-2	-	TRBJ2-7	ASSIGLSGYEQY
TRBV6-2/TRBV6-3	-	TRBJ2-5	ASSYSSGRETQY
TRBV6-1	-	TRBJ2-1	ASSSRDGTLGYSYNEQF
TRBV14	TRBD1	TRBJ1-2	ASSQLGGTFYGYT
TRBV28	-	TRBJ1-5	ASRFSGQPQH
TRBV28	-	TRBJ1-5	ASRPTSGFQPQH
TRBV7-9	TRBD2	TRBJ2-3	ASTQLATNTDTQY
TRBV10-2	TRBD1	TRBJ2-7	ASSVGTGGFEQY
TRBV5-5	TRBD1	TRBJ1-6	ASSAGRGNSPLH
TRBV10-3	TRBD1	TRBJ1-1	AIRGTGEGTEAF
TRBV7-3	TRBD2	TRBJ2-7	ASSRLAGGPNEQY
TRBV27	-	TRBJ2-3	ASTRGSLQGTQY
TRBV2	-	TRBJ2-2	ASSVEHNTGELF
TRBV6-2/TRBV6-3	-	TRBJ1-4	ASRIGTANEKLF
TRBV28	-	TRBJ2-7	ASSFPRFHYEQY
TRBV11-3	-	TRBJ2-7	ASSFTGLGEQY
TRBV7-2	TRBD2	TRBJ2-5	ASSLASGGQTQY
TRBV5-1	-	TRBJ2-3	ASSTTQSTDTQY
TRBV20-1	TRBD2	TRBJ2-1	SARDHAGVVNEQF
TRBV28	TRBD2	TRBJ2-7	ASSSGTSIFEQY
TRBV20-1	-	TRBJ2-7	SAEQAYEQY
TRBV6-1	TRBD1	TRBJ1-5	ASSEDRGQPQH
TRBV20-1	-	TRBJ1-4	SGGDGGKLF
TRBV25-1	-	TRBJ1-6	ASSEGLRTYNSPLH
TRBV20-1	-	TRBJ1-4	SAPGGSRQSEKLF
TRBV13	-	TRBJ2-2	ASSRNTGELF
TRBV7-2	-	TRBJ2-7	ASSLGSRVSYEQY
TRBV27	-	TRBJ1-1	ASSSRRGRNTEAF
TRBV5-1	-	TRBJ2-7	ASSSMGAREQY
TRBV28	TRBD2	TRBJ2-7	ASGGAGGSYEQY
TRBV19	-	TRBJ2-5	ASSTLQGETQY
TRBV12-3/TRBV12-4	-	TRBJ1-5	ASSSRGGAGQPQH
TRBV19	-	TRBJ2-1	ASSIESGEWGYNEQF
TRBV7-2	-	TRBJ2-1	ASSLAFSGNEQF
TRBV9	-	TRBJ2-2	ASSVFWGFTGELF
TRBV27	-	TRBJ2-5	ASSRRQAGSETQY
TRBV2	-	TRBJ2-7	ASSYYRDEQY
TRBV11-3	TRBD1	TRBJ1-1	ASSQQGAGTEAF
TRBV4-1	-	TRBJ1-2	VSSQGAVNYGYT
TRBV11-3	TRBD1	TRBJ1-1	ASSFRYRGDTEAF